What follows are 26 T cell receptor beta chains derived from one specimen sequenced in a study of T cells in women clearing cervical HPV infection. TCRdb's table, derived via immunoSEQ multiplex PCR, lists solely in-frame clones and lacks some. The sample includes tens of thousands of clones. Sequencing was carried out using blood buffy coat. These TCRs come from a woman aged 18-70 years with a cervical HPV16 infection that either progressed to CIN3+ or cleared (not recorded which).

Details on this clone: Read data end 3 residues before the CDR3 end; the end is taken from the germline J gene. This chain joins TRBV20-1 and TRBJ1-2; 9 bases align to TRBD1. V dropped 8 bases and J dropped 6; count of bases not matched to a gene: 7. The germline gives CDR1 DFQATT, CDR2 SNEGSKA (reference sequence). This CDR3 is built from 12 residues. The CDR3 reads CSPGTGTHGYTF. CDR3 DNA, as far as it was read: TGCAGTCCCGGGACAGGGACCCATGGC.

In the case of this clone: The CDR3 is cut off 3 residues early in the read; its end comes from the germline J gene. The chain carries TRBV19 and TRBJ2-3, with a weak D call TRBD1 (6 bases). This CDR3 contains 15 residues. The germline V gene encodes CDR1 LNHDA and CDR2 SQIVND (reference sequence). Trimming took 5 bases from V and 0 from J, leaving 12 bases between them. The sequenced CDR3 bases are TGTGCCAGTAGTGGAAGGGGACACAGCACAGATACG. Amino acid sequence: CASSGRGHSTDT. The CDR3 in full is CASSGRGHSTDTQYF.

With respect to this clone: The read gets to within 3 residues of the CDR3 end, and the germline J gene fills in the rest. This chain links TRBV20-1 with TRBJ1-2, with D perhaps matching TRBD1 (5 bases). The CDR3 loop spans 16 amino acids. Germline values: CDR1 DFQATT, CDR2 SNEGSKA (reference sequence). CDR3 in amino acids: CSAWPPGLAGVWDYTF. CDR3 DNA, as far as it was read: TGCAGTGCTTGGCCACCGGGACTAGCGGGGGTATGGGAC.

Concerning this clone: The read terminates 3 residues before the CDR3 end, so the remaining end is supplied by the germline J gene. The chain recombines TRBV5-1 with TRBJ2-7; possibly TRBD2 for D (6 bases). CDR1 and CDR2 from the germline V gene are SGHRS and YFSETQ. The length of the CDR3 is 17 residues. V was trimmed by 0 bases and J by 0 bases, leaving 16 bases between them. CDR3 bases read: TGCGCCAGCAGCTTGGGGCCGGGACTTTCGAGCTCCTACGAG. Its protein is CASSLGPGLSSSYE. The whole CDR3 is CASSLGPGLSSSYEQYF.

As for this clone: Coverage ceases 3 residues before the CDR3 finishes, and the germline J gene fills in the end. The chain employs TRBV7-2 and TRBJ1-1, with 7 bases aligning to TRBD1. CDR1 is SGHTA, CDR2 FQGNSA, per germline. The CDR3 runs to 13 residues. CDR3 DNA, as far as it was read: TGTGCCAGCAGCCCAACCGGACAGGCGGAA. It is translated as CASSPTGQAE. The whole CDR3 region reads CASSPTGQAEAFF.

A note on this clone: Read data end 3 residues before the CDR3 end; the end is taken from the germline J gene. The chain employs TRBV5-4 and TRBJ1-2; 9 nucleotides match TRBD1. This CDR3 has 13 amino acids. V lost 7 bases and J lost 7; bases outside the gene matches: 8. Germline CDR1 SGHNT, CDR2 YYREEE (reference sequence). CDR3 sequence: CASSSGTGPGYTF. The part of the CDR3 DNA that was read is TGTGCCAGCTCCTCCGGGACAGGGCCTGGC. Looking up the rest from reference TRBV5-4 and TRBJ1-2 gives the full variable domain: ETGVTQSPTHLIKTRGQQVTLRCSSQSGHNTVSWYQQALGQGPQFIFQYYREEENGRGNFPPRFSGLQFPNYSSELNVNALELDDSALYLCASSSGTGPGYTFGSGTRLTVV.

Remarks on this clone: The read terminates 3 residues ahead of where the CDR3 ends, so the germline J gene completes it. The V call is TRBV20-1, the J call TRBJ1-2; perhaps TRBD1 as D (5 bases). Trimming took off 4 bases at V and 2 bases at J, with 14 bases between the two ends. Per germline, CDR1 DFQATT and CDR2 SNEGSKA (reference sequence). CDR3 length: 14 amino acids. CDR3 loop: CSATSRVPNYGYTF. CDR3 bases read: TGCAGTGCTACCTCCAGGGTTCCAAACTATGGC.

Of note for this clone: The missing CDR3 end, 3 residues past where the read stops, is filled in from the germline J gene. The chain combines TRBV5-8 with TRBJ1-5; 9 positions match TRBD1. Germline loops: CDR1 SGHTS, CDR2 YDEGEE. The V gene end was trimmed by 3 bases and the J gene end by 5 bases; junction bases not matched to a gene: 3. This CDR3 comprises 14 residues. The CDR3 reads CASSSGQGYQPQHF. CDR3 bases read: TGTGCCAGCAGCTCGGGACAGGGATATCAGCCC.

As concerns this clone: The CDR3 end falls 3 residues outside the read, so it is completed with the germline J gene. This rearrangement joins TRBV19 to TRBJ1-2; possibly TRBD1 for D (6 bases). Germline V gives CDR1 LNHDA, CDR2 SQIVND (reference sequence). The CDR3 is 15 residues long. The sequenced CDR3 bases are TGTGCCAGTAGTGGGGACACCAGGGCCTACAATGAC. Amino acid sequence: CASSGDTRAYND. From start to end, the CDR3 is CASSGDTRAYNDYTF. Supplemented by reference TRBV19 and TRBJ1-2, the full variable domain reads DGGITQSPKYLFRKEGQNVTLSCEQNLNHDAMYWYRQDPGQGLRLIYYSQIVNDFQKGDIAEGYSVSREKKESFPLTVTSAQKNPTAFYLCASSGDTRAYNDYTFGSGTRLTVV.

A note on this clone: Coverage ceases 3 residues before the CDR3 finishes, and the germline J gene fills in the end. The rearrangement uses TRBV5-1 and TRBJ2-1; TRBD2 matches at 15 bases. CDR3 size: 17 residues. J lost 8 bases, V lost 0 bases, and 6 bases had no gene match. The germline gives CDR1 SGHRS, CDR2 YFSETQ. The CDR3 reads CASSLGTSGGAVDEQFF. The sequenced CDR3 bases are TGCGCCAGCAGCTTGGGGACTAGCGGGGGGGCCGTCGATGAG.

On this clone itself: The read ends 3 residues early relative to the CDR3; the germline J gene fills the gap. This chain joins TRBV6-1 and TRBJ1-1; D gene uncertain. This CDR3 contains 13 residues. The V gene's germline CDR1 is MNHNS and CDR2 SASEGT. V lost 4 bases, J lost 6 bases, and 12 bases lay in between. The CDR3 loop is CASSAPGTAEAFF. CDR3 DNA, as far as it was read: TGTGCCAGCAGTGCACCGGGTACGGCTGAA.

As regards this clone: Sequencing ends 3 residues short of the CDR3 end; the germline J gene provides the rest. The chain is built from TRBV5-1 and TRBJ1-2; 8 positions agree with TRBD1. Germline-derived CDR1 and CDR2 are SGHRS and YFSETQ. V shed 1 base, J shed 5 bases, and the junction held 7 bases outside the gene matches. This CDR3 is 15 amino acids long. The CDR3 protein is CASSLTGTGSYGYTF. The covered CDR3 bases are TGCGCCAGCAGCTTGACCGGGACAGGCAGTTATGGC.

Concerning this clone itself: The sequence runs out 3 residues before the end of the CDR3; the remainder is reconstructed from the germline J gene. The V and J genes are TRBV15 and TRBJ2-7, with 8 bases lining up with TRBD2. V gave up 5 bases and J gave up 0 bases; unmatched junction bases: 6. Germline CDR1 LNHNV, CDR2 YYDKDF (reference sequence). CDR3 length equals 15 residues. CDR3 DNA, as far as it was read: TGTGCCACCAGCCCAGCGGGGACTAGCTCCTACGAG. Encoded protein: CATSPAGTSSYE. The whole CDR3 reads CATSPAGTSSYEQYF. Based on the CDR3 plus reference TRBV15 and TRBJ2-7, the full variable domain is DAMVIQNPRYQVTQFGKPVTLSCSQTLNHNVMYWYQQKSSQAPKLLFHYYDKDFNNEADTPDNFQSRRPNTSFCFLDIRSPGLGDTAMYLCATSPAGTSSYEQYFGPGTRLTVT.

In regard to this clone: The CDR3 is cut off 3 residues early in the read; its end comes from the germline J gene. The V call is TRBV10-3, the J call TRBJ2-7; D unclear. The ends were cut back, 4 bases at V and 0 bases at J, with 10 bases in the middle. Germline assignment: CDR1 ENHRY and CDR2 SYGVKD. This CDR3 is 14 amino acids long. The sequenced part of the CDR3 DNA is TGTGCCATCAGTGGGGCTCTGAGCTCCTACGAG. Translating it yields CAISGALSSYE. The whole CDR3 reads CAISGALSSYEQYF.

This clone counts as medium-sized by frequency. Coverage ceases 3 residues before the CDR3 finishes, and the germline J gene fills in the end. The genes are TRBV19 and TRBJ1-6, with TRBD1 matching over 10 bases. V gave up 2 bases and J gave up 3 bases; unmatched junction bases: 7. Germline V gene sequence: CDR1 LNHDA, CDR2 SQIVND (reference sequence). CDR3 length: 18 amino acids. CDR3 DNA (partial): TGTGCCAGTAGTATAAGGCGGACAGGGGGAAGCTATAATTCACCC. Translated: CASSIRRTGGSYNSP. In full, the CDR3 is CASSIRRTGGSYNSPLHF.

Points on this clone: Read coverage stops 3 residues before the CDR3 terminus; the germline J gene supplies the remainder. This sequence joins TRBV20-1 and TRBJ1-2, with unresolved D. This CDR3 spans 13 amino acids. Trimming took 0 bases from V and 3 from J, leaving 8 bases between them. Germline values: CDR1 DFQATT, CDR2 SNEGSKA (reference sequence). This CDR3 is CSARDRQHYGYTF. The CDR3 bases that were read are TGCAGTGCTAGAGATCGACAACACTATGGC.

In the case of this clone: From the germline J gene comes the end of the CDR3, since the read stops 3 residues before it. The gene calls are TRBV18 and TRBJ2-7; TRBD1 aligns across 8 bases. Trimming at V came to 4 bases and at J to 6 bases, leaving 2 bases not matched to a gene. In germline, CDR1 is KGHSH, CDR2 LQKENI. The CDR3 is 12 amino acids. The CDR3 bases that were read are TGTGCCAGCTCACGGGACAGGCCCGAG. Its protein is CASSRDRPE. The whole CDR3 reads CASSRDRPEQYF.

Partial CDR3 DNA: TGTGCCTGGAGTACAGGGGGCGGTCAGCCC. Encoded protein: CAWSTGGGQP. The entire CDR3 sequence reads CAWSTGGGQPQHF. V and J are TRBV30 and TRBJ1-5; TRBD1 matches 9 bases. Sequencing ends 3 residues short of the CDR3 end; the germline J gene provides the rest. J gave up 6 bases and V 2 bases, and 2 bases lay outside the gene matches. In germline, CDR1 is GTSNPN, CDR2 SVGIG (reference sequence). The CDR3 is 13 amino acids.

Concerning this clone itself: The read terminates 3 residues ahead of where the CDR3 ends, so the germline J gene completes it. The chain uses TRBV19 and TRBJ2-7; weak D call: TRBD1 (6 bases). Germline-derived CDR1 and CDR2 are LNHDA and SQIVND (reference sequence). CDR3 size: 13 residues. The V end was cut by 5 bases, the J end by 1 base, with 9 bases between. The chain's CDR3 is CASSATGSYEQYF. The part of the CDR3 DNA that was read is TGTGCCAGTAGTGCGACAGGTTCCTACGAG. Supplemented by reference TRBV19 and TRBJ2-7, the full variable domain reads DGGITQSPKYLFRKEGQNVTLSCEQNLNHDAMYWYRQDPGQGLRLIYYSQIVNDFQKGDIAEGYSVSREKKESFPLTVTSAQKNPTAFYLCASSATGSYEQYFGPGTRLTVT.

Concerning this clone itself: An end of the junction differs from the germline gene, which may be a read error. Read data end 3 residues before the CDR3 end; the end is taken from the germline J gene. The rearrangement links TRBV4-2 to TRBJ1-4; 7 bases agree with TRBD1. Germline CDR1 LGHNA, CDR2 YNFKEQ. The CDR3 spans 15 residues. The CDR3 bases that were read are TGCGCCAGCAGGGACCAGGGGGCAACTAATGAAAAA. Translating it yields CASRDQGATNEK. The complete CDR3 reads CASRDQGATNEKLFF.

Worth noting for this clone: The read halts 3 residues ahead of the CDR3 end, with the missing end drawn from the germline J gene. The genes are TRBV7-9 and TRBJ2-4, with a weak D call TRBD2 (6 bases). CDR3 length: 14 amino acids. CDR1 and CDR2 from the germline V gene are SEHNR and FQNEAQ (reference sequence). Incomplete CDR3 DNA: TGTGCCAGCAGCTTATCCCTTGCGGGGTCTGGT. Amino acids: CASSLSLAGSG. The full CDR3 protein is CASSLSLAGSGQYF.

Points on this clone: The CDR3 end lies 3 residues beyond the end of the read and is filled in from the germline J gene. The chain joins TRBV2 to TRBJ1-1; the match to TRBD1 covers 7 bases. This CDR3 has 14 residues. V lost 4 bases and J lost 1; bases outside the gene matches: 3. The germline CDR1 and CDR2 sequences are SNHLY and FYNNEI. The part of the CDR3 DNA that was read is TGTGCCAGCAGTGGGGCAGGGGGGAACACTGAA. Its translation is CASSGAGGNTE. The CDR3 reads in full as CASSGAGGNTEAFF.

Comment on this clone: The CDR3 goes on 3 residues after the read ends, and that part is filled in from the germline J gene. The chain couples TRBV2 to TRBJ1-6; 8 bases align to TRBD1. The CDR3 runs 15 residues. The trim removed 2 bases at V and 8 bases at J, leaving 5 bases unmatched. Germline CDR1 is SNHLY and CDR2 is FYNNEI. CDR3 amino acids: CASSEIQGADSPLHF. Incomplete CDR3 DNA: TGTGCCAGCAGTGAAATCCAGGGGGCTGATTCACCC. The full variable domain, with the rest looked up from reference TRBV2 and TRBJ1-6, is EPEVTQTPSHQVTQMGQEVILRCVPISNHLYFYWYRQILGQKVEFLVSFYNNEISEKSEIFDDQFSVERPDGSNFTLKIRSTKLEDSAMYFCASSEIQGADSPLHFGNGTRLTVT.

In regard to this clone: The read halts 3 residues ahead of the CDR3 end, with the missing end drawn from the germline J gene. This chain connects TRBV5-1 to TRBJ1-5; D possibly corresponds to TRBD1 (6 bases). The CDR3 has 13 amino acids. V shed 4 bases and J shed 5 bases, with 10 bases lying between them. Germline V gene sequence: CDR1 SGHRS, CDR2 YFSETQ. The CDR3 loop reads CASSDTGYQPQHF. CDR3 bases read: TGCGCCAGCAGCGATACAGGGTATCAGCCC. The full variable domain, with the rest looked up from reference TRBV5-1 and TRBJ1-5, is KAGVTQTPRYLIKTRGQQVTLSCSPISGHRSVSWYQQTPGQGLQFLFEYFSETQRNKGNFPGRFSGRQFSNSRSEMNVSTLELGDSALYLCASSDTGYQPQHFGDGTRLSIL.

Note on this clone: The observed sequence ends 3 residues before the CDR3 terminus, with the missing tail filled in from the germline J gene. The chain uses TRBV5-1 and TRBJ2-5; tentatively, D is TRBD2 (7 bases). The CDR3 is made up of 15 amino acids. Germline V lookup: CDR1 SGHRS, CDR2 YFSETQ. The ends were cut back, 0 bases at V and 5 bases at J, with 14 bases in the middle. The chain's CDR3 is CASSLASQGGETQYF. The sequenced part of the CDR3 DNA is TGCGCCAGCAGCTTGGCCTCACAGGGAGGGGAGACC. Full variable domain (remainder filled in from reference TRBV5-1 and TRBJ2-5): KAGVTQTPRYLIKTRGQQVTLSCSPISGHRSVSWYQQTPGQGLQFLFEYFSETQRNKGNFPGRFSGRQFSNSRSEMNVSTLELGDSALYLCASSLASQGGETQYFGPGTRLLVL.

Of note for this clone: The CDR3 end lies 3 residues beyond the end of the read and is filled in from the germline J gene. This rearrangement joins TRBV5-4 to TRBJ1-4; weak D call: TRBD1 (5 bases). With 4 bases removed from V and 5 bases from J, the gap between germline ends came to 12 bases. The CDR3 contains 14 residues. Germline V CDR1 and CDR2: SGHNT, YYREEE (reference sequence). CDR3 sequence reads: CASSRREGNEKLFF. Incomplete CDR3 DNA: TGTGCCAGCAGCCGGAGAGAGGGGAATGAAAAA.